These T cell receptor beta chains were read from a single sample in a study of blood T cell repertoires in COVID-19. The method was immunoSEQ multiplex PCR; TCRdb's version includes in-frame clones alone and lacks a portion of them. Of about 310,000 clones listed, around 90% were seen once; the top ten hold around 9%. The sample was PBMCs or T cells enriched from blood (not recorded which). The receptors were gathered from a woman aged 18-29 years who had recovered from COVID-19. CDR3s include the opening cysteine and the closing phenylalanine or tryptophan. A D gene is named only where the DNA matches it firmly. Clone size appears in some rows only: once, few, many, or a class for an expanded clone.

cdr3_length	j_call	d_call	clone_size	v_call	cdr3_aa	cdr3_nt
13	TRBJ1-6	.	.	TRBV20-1	CSASRGSGSPLHF	TGCAGTGCTAGTAGGGGGTCGGGTTCACCCCTCCACTTT
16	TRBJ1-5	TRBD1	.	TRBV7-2	CASSLEGTGTGGSQHF	TGTGCCAGCAGCTTAGAAGGGACAGGGACGGGTGGATCCCAGCATTTT
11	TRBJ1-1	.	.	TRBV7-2	CASSASTEAFF	TGTGCCAGCAGCGCGTCCACTGAAGCTTTCTTT
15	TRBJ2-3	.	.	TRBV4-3	CASSHGGGRRDTQYF	TGCGCCAGCAGCCATGGCGGGGGCCGAAGGGATACGCAGTATTTT
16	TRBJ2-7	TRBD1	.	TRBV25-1	CASSVSTVTGAYEQYF	TGTGCCAGCAGTGTAAGTACGGTGACAGGGGCCTACGAGCAGTACTTC
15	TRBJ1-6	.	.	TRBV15	CATSSTGREDSPLHF	TGTGCCACCAGCAGTACGGGCAGGGAGGATTCACCCCTCCACTTT
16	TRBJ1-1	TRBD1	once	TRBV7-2	CASSLEGTGYDTEAFF	TGTGCCAGCAGCTTGGAGGGGACAGGGTATGACACTGAAGCTTTCTTT
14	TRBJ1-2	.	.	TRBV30	CAWSEGTLGYGYTF	TGTGCCTGGAGTGAAGGGACATTAGGCTATGGCTACACCTTC
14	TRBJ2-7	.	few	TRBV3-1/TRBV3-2	CASSHSRTLYEQYF	TGTGCCAGCAGCCATTCAAGGACACTCTACGAGCAGTACTTC
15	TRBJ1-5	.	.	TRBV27	CATRRGQASNQPQHF	TGTGCCACTAGACGAGGGCAGGCATCCAATCAGCCCCAGCATTTT
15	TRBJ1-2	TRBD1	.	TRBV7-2	CASSVRQGSNYGYTF	TGTGCCAGCAGCGTAAGACAGGGGAGTAACTATGGCTACACCTTC
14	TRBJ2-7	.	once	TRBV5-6	CASSLMGKTGEQYF	TGTGCCAGCAGCTTGATGGGCAAAACTGGCGAGCAGTACTTC
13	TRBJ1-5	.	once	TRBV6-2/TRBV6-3	CASSYSGLQPQHF	TGTGCCAGCAGTTACTCGGGGCTTCAGCCCCAGCATTTT
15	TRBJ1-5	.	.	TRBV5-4	CASSLSPGKQQPQHF	TGTGCCAGCAGCTTGTCCCCAGGGAAGCAACAGCCCCAGCATTTT
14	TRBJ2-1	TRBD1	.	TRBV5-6	CASSFGTGGNEQFF	TGTGCCAGCAGCTTTGGGACAGGGGGCAATGAGCAGTTCTTC
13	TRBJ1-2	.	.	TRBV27	CASSPGGLYGYTF	TGTGCCAGCTCCCCCGGGGGGTTGTATGGCTACACCTTC
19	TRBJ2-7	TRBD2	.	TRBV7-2	CASSLSVASGIGSSYEQYF	TGTGCCAGCAGCTTAAGCGTCGCTAGCGGGATCGGGTCATCCTACGAGCAGTACTTC
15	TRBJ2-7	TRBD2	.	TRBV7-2	CASSFRRETTYEQYF	TGTGCCAGCAGCTTTAGGCGGGAGACCACCTACGAGCAGTACTTC
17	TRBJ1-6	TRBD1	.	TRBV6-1	CASSDATGGPRNSPLHF	TGTGCCAGCAGTGATGCTACAGGGGGTCCTCGTAATTCACCCCTCCACTTT
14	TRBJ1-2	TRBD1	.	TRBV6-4	CASRSFQGAYGYTF	TGTGCCAGCAGAAGTTTCCAGGGGGCCTATGGCTACACCTTC
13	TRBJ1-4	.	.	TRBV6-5	CASRRQLNEKLFF	TGTGCCAGTAGGCGGCAGCTTAATGAAAAACTGTTTTTT